Shown below are 4 T cell receptor beta chains from a single sample sequenced in a study of early T cells in non-severe SARS-CoV-2 infection listed by TCRdb under 2021. Receptor libraries were prepared by 5' RACE. Sequencing was performed on a NextSeq 500. The public reads were reprocessed in TCRdb via fastp at Q25 and MiXCR, keeping in-frame beta chains. A single entry per CDR3 protein holds the most common genes and DNA from its merged rows. Counted in this sample were approximately 71,000 distinct CDR3 sequences; 9% to 15% of them appeared once. The top ten clones comprise around 4.5% of the sample. Sequenced sample: whole blood. Receptors were obtained from an adult who was a healthcare worker with PCR-confirmed SARS-CoV-2 infection or an uninfected control (not recorded which).

Concerning this clonotype: A clone one base away is much larger, so this may be a read error. J is TRBJ2-1 and V is TRBV7-3, with D possibly being TRBD2 (6 bases). The CDR3 contains 15 residues. Germline V CDR1 and CDR2: SGHTA, FQGTGA. CDR3 sequence (DNA): TGTACCAGCAGCTTAACGCCGGGGGCCTACAATGAGCAGTTCTTC. As protein: CTSSLTPGAYNEQFF.

The gene calls are TRBV11-2 and TRBJ2-1, with unresolved D. The CDR3 has 17 residues. Germline V gene sequence: CDR1 SGHAT, CDR2 FQNNGV. V was cut by 1 base and J by 8 bases, with 21 bases left in between. CDR3 loop: CASSLVAIIPPGDEQFF. DNA for the CDR3: TGTGCCAGCAGCTTAGTTGCGATCATCCCCCCTGGCGATGAGCAGTTCTTC. Looking up the rest from reference TRBV11-2 and TRBJ2-1 gives the full variable domain: EAGVAQSPRYKIIEKRQSVAFWCNPISGHATLYWYQQILGQGPKLLIQFQNNGVVDDSQLPKDRFSAERLKGVDSTLKIQPAKLEDSAVYLCASSLVAIIPPGDEQFFGPGTRLTVL.

In this sample, this clonotype turned up many times. The J gene is TRBJ1-1, the V gene TRBV6-5; a possible D gene is TRBD1 (5 bases). The V and J ends lost 2 bases and 6 bases respectively, with 10 bases between them. The CDR3 length is 13 residues. Germline V CDR1 and CDR2: MNHEY, SVGAGI. The CDR3 sequence: CASSYERDSEAFF. The CDR3 nucleotides read TGTGCCAGCAGTTACGAGAGGGACTCTGAAGCTTTCTTT.

This clonotype was counted many times. CDR3: CASSQEQGGYGYTF. The DNA of the CDR3 is TGTGCCAGTAGTCAAGAACAGGGGGGGTATGGCTACACCTTC. This chain links TRBV19 with TRBJ1-2, with 8 bases fitting TRBD1. There are 14 residues in the CDR3. The germline gives CDR1 LNHDA, CDR2 SQIVND (reference sequence). Losses at the gene ends were 5 bases for V and 5 bases for J; bases not matched to a gene: 7.